This TCR beta chain was captured in a study of cytomegalovirus exposure and HLA in healthy donors. 60 Vbeta and 13 Jbeta primers were used in PCR. TCRdb's copy holds only in-frame clones and misses some; the assay was immunoSEQ multiplex PCR. The top ten clones hold about 8.4% of a sample with approximately 110,000 clones, roughly two thirds of them seen once. The germline V gene has CDR1 SGDLS and CDR2 YYNGEE. This CDR3 is built from 18 residues. The J segment lost 1 base and the V segment lost 5 bases, leaving 11 bases of the junction unmatched. The chain joins TRBV9 to TRBJ1-3; 11 nucleotides line up with TRBD1. Sequencing input: PBMCs. This sequence was found in a man between 35 and 55 years old in good health and CMV-seronegative. The CDR3 nucleotides are TGTGCCAGCAGTGACGACCCGGGACAGGGGGGTTCTGGAAACACCATATATTTT. Its protein product is CASSDDPGQGGSGNTIYF.